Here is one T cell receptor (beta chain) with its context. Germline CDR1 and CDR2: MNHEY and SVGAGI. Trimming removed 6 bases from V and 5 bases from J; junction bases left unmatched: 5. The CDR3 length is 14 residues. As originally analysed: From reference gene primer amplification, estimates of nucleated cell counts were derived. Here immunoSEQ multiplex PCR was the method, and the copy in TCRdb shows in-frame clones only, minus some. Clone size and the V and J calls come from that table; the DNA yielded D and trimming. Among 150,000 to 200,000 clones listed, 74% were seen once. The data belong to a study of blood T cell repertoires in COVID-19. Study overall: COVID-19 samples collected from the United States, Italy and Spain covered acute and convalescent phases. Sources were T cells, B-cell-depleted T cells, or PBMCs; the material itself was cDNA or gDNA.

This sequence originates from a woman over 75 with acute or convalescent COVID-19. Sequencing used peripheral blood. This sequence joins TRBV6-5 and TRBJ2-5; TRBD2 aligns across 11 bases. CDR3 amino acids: CASSLAGGAETQYF. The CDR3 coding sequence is TGTGCCAGCAGCCTAGCGGGAGGTGCTGAGACCCAGTACTTC.